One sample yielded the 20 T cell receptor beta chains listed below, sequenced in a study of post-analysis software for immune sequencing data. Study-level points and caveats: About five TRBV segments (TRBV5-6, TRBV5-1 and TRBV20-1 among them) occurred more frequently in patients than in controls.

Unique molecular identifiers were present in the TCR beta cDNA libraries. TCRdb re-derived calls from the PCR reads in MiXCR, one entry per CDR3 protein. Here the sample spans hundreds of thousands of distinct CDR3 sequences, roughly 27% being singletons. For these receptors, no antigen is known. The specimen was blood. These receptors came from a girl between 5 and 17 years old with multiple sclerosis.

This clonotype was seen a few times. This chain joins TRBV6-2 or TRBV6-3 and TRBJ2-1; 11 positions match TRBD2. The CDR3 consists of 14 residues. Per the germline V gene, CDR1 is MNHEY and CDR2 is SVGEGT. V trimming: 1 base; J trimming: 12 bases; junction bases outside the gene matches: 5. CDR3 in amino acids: CASSYLLAGAGQFF. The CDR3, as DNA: TGTGCCAGCAGTTACTTACTAGCGGGGGCGGGGCAGTTCTTC.

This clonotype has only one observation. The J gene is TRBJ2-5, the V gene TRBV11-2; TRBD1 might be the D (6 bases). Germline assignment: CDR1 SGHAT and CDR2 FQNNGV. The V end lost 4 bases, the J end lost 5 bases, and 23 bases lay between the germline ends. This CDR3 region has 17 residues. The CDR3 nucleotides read TGTGCCAGCAGCTCAGGACAGACGGGAAGAGTACGGGAGACCCAGTACTTC. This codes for CASSSGQTGRVRETQYF.

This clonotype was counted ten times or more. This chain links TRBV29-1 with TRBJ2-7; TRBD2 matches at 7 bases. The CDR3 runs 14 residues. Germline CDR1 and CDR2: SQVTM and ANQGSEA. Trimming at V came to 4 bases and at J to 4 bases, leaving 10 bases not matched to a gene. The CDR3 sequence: CSVALTSTLYEQYF. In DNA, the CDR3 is TGCAGCGTTGCCCTGACTAGCACCCTGTACGAGCAGTACTTC.

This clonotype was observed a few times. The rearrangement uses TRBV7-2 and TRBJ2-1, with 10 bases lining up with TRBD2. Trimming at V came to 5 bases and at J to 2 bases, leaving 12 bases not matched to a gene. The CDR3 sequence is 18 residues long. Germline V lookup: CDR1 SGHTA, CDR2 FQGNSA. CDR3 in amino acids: CASSPPRLLAGAYNEQFF. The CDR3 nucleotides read TGTGCCAGCAGCCCGCCCAGGCTTCTAGCGGGGGCCTACAATGAGCAGTTCTTC. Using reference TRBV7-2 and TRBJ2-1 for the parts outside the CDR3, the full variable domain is GAGVSQSPSNKVTEKGKDVELRCDPISGHTALYWYRQSLGQGLEFLIYFQGNSAPDKSGLPSDRFSAERTGGSVSTLTIQRTQQEDSAVYLCASSPPRLLAGAYNEQFFGPGTRLTVL.

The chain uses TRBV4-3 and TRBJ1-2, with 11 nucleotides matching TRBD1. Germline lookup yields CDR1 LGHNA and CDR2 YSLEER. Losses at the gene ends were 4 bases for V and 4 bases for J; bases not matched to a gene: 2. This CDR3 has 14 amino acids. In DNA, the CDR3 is TGCGCCAGCAGCCCTGGGACAGGGGGCTATGGCTACACCTTC. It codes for CASSPGTGGYGYTF.

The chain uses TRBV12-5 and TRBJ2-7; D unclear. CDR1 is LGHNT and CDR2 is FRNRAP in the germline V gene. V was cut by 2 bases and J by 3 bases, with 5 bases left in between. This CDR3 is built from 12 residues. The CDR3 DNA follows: TGTGCTAGTGGTTTGCACGGCTACGAGCAGTACTTC. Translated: CASGLHGYEQYF.

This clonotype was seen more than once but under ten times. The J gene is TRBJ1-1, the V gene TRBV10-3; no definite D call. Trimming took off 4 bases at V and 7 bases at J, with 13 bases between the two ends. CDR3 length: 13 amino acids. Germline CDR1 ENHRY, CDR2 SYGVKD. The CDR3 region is CAISVGLALEAFF. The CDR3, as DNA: TGTGCCATCAGTGTAGGCCTTGCCCTTGAAGCTTTCTTT.

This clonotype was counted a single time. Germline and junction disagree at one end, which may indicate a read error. The CDR3 loop reads CANSSTTTYNEQFF. DNA for the CDR3: TGTGCCAACAGTTCAACCACGACCTACAATGAGCAGTTCTTC. The J gene is TRBJ2-1, the V gene TRBV12-3 or TRBV12-4; D gene uncertain. This CDR3 has 14 amino acids.

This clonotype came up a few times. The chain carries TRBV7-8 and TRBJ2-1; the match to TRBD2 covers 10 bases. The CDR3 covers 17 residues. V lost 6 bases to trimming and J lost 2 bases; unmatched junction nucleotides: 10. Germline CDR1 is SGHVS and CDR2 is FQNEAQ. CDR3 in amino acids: CASSDGRSGRAYNEQFF. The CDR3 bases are TGTGCCAGCAGTGACGGCCGGAGCGGGAGGGCCTACAATGAGCAGTTCTTC.

The CDR3 DNA reads TGTGCCAGTAGTATAGATCTTTGGAGCGAGCAGTACTTC. This sequence encodes CASSIDLWSEQYF. This chain connects TRBV19 to TRBJ2-7; D is uncertain. CDR1 is LNHDA and CDR2 is SQIVND in the germline V gene (reference sequence). The CDR3 has 13 residues. V lost 0 bases and J lost 6, with 9 bases in between.

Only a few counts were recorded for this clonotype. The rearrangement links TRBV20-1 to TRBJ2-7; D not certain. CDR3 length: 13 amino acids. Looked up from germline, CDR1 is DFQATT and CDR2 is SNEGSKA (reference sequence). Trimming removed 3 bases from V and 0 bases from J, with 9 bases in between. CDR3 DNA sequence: TGCAGTGCTAGCGGCGACGCCTCCTACGAGCAGTACTTC. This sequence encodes CSASGDASYEQYF.

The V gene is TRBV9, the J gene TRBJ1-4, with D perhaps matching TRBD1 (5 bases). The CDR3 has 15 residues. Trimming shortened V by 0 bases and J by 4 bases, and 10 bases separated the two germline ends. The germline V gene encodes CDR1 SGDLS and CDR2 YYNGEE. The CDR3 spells CASSVGGILNEKLFF. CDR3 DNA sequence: TGTGCCAGCAGCGTAGGGGGGATTCTTAATGAAAAACTGTTTTTT.

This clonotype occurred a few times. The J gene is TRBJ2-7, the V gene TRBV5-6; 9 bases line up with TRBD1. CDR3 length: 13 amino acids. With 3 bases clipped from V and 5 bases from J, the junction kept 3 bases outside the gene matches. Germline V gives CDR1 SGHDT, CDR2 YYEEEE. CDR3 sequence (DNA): TGTGCCAGCAGCTCGGACAGGGGAGACGAGCAGTACTTC. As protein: CASSSDRGDEQYF.

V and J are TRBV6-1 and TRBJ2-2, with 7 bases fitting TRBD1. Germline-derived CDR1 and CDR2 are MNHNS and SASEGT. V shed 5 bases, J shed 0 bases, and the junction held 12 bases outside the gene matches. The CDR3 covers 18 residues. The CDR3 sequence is CASSPFFGTVANTGELFF. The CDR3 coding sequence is TGTGCCAGCAGTCCCTTTTTCGGGACAGTAGCGAACACCGGGGAGCTGTTTTTT.

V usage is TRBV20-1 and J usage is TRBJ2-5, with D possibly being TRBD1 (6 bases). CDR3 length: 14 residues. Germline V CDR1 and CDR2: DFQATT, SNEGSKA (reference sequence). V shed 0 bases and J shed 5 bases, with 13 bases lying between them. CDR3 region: CSARDRQAGETQYF. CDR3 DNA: TGCAGTGCTAGAGATCGACAGGCTGGGGAGACCCAGTACTTC.

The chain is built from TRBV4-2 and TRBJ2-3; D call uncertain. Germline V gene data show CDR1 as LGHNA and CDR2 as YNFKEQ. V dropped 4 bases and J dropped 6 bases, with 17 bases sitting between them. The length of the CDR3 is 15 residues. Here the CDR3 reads CASSRKKQDVDTQYF. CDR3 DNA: TGTGCCAGCAGCCGGAAGAAGCAGGACGTCGATACGCAGTATTTT.

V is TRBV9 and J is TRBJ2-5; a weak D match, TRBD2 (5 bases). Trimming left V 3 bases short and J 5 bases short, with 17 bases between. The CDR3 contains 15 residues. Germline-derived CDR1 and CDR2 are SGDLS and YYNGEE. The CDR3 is CASSAFLDSVETQYF. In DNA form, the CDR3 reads TGTGCCAGCAGCGCCTTTTTGGACTCGGTGGAGACCCAGTACTTC. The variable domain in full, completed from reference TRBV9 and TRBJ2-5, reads DSGVTQTPKHLITATGQRVTLRCSPRSGDLSVYWYQQSLDQGLQFLIQYYNGEERAKGNILERFSAQQFPDLHSELNLSSLELGDSALYFCASSAFLDSVETQYFGPGTRLLVL.

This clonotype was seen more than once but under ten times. Here the CDR3 DNA reads TGTGCCAGCAGCCAAGGCTTGGGACAGCTTAACTATGGCTACACCTTC. This sequence encodes CASSQGLGQLNYGYTF. V usage is TRBV3-1 and J usage is TRBJ1-2; 7 bases line up with TRBD1. The germline gives CDR1 LGHDT, CDR2 YNNKEL (reference sequence). V dropped 1 base and J dropped 1; count of bases not matched to a gene: 6. The CDR3 consists of 16 residues.

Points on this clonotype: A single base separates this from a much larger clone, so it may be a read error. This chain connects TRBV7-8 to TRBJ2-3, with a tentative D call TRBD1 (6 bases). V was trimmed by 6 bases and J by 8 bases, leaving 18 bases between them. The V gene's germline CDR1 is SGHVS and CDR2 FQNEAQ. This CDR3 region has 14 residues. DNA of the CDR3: TGTGCCAGCAGTCCTAAGACAGGTTCAGGTACGCAGTATTTT. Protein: CASSPKTGSGTQYF.

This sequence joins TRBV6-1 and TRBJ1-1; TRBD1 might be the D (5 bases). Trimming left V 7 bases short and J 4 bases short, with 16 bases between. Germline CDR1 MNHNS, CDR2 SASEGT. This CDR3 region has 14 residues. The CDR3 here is CASTRRGLGTEAFF. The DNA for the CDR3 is TGTGCCAGCACCAGGAGGGGTTTGGGCACTGAAGCTTTCTTT.